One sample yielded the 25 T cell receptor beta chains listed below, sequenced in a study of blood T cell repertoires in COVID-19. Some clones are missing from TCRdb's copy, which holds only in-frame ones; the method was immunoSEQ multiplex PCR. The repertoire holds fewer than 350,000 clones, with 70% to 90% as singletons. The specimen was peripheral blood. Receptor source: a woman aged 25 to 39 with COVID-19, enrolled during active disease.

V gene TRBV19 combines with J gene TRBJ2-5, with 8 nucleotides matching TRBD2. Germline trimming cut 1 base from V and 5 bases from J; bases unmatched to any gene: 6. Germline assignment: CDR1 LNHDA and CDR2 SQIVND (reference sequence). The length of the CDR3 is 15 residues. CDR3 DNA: TGTGCCAGTAGTATAGGACTAGCGACGGGGGAGACCCAGTACTTC. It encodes CASSIGLATGETQYF.

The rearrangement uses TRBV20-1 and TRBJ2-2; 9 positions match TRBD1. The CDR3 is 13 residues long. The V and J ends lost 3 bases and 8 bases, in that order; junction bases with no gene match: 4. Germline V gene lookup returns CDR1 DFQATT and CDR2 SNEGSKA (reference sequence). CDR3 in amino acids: CSASPGTGGELFF. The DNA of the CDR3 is TGCAGTGCTAGTCCCGGGACAGGGGGGGAGCTGTTTTTT.

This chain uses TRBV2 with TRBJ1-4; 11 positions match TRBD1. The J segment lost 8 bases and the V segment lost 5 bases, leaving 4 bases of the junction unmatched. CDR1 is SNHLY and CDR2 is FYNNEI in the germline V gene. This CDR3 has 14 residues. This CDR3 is CASSRDRGSEKLFF. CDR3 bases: TGTGCCAGCAGTAGGGACAGGGGGTCCGAAAAACTGTTTTTT.

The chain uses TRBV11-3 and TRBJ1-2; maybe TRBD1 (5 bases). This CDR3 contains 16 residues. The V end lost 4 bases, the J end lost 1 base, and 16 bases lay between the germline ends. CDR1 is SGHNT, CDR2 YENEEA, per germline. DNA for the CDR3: TGTGCCAGCAGCTCGTTCTCCTCACAGGTTAACTATGGCTACACCTTC. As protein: CASSSFSSQVNYGYTF.

CDR3 in amino acids: CASSQGTGGDTQYF. Here the CDR3 DNA reads TGTGCCAGCAGCCAGGGGACAGGGGGAGATACGCAGTATTTT. The chain joins TRBV7-2 to TRBJ2-3, with TRBD1 matching over 11 bases. CDR1 and CDR2 (germline): SGHTA, FQGNSA. J was trimmed by 5 bases and V by 5 bases; bases with no gene match: 3. The CDR3 runs 14 residues.

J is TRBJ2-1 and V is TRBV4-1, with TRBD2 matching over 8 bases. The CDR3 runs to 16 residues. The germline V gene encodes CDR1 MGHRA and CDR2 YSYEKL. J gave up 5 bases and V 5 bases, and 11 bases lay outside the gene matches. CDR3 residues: CASSNSIAGSHNEQFF. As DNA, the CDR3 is TGCGCCAGCAGCAACTCGATAGCGGGGTCCCACAATGAGCAGTTCTTC.

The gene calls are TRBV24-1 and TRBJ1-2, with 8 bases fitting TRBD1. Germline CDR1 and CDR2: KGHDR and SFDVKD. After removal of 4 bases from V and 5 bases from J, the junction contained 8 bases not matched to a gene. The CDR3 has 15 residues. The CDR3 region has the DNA TGTGCCACCAGTGACGGAGACAGGGGAGGTTATGGCTACACCTTC. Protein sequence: CATSDGDRGGYGYTF.

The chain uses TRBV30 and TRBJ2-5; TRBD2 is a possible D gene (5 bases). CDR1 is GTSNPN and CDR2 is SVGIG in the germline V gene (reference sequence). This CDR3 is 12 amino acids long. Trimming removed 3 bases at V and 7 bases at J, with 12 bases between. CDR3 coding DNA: TGTGCCTGGAGGGACCTAGGAGGGACCCAGTACTTC. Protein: CAWRDLGGTQYF.

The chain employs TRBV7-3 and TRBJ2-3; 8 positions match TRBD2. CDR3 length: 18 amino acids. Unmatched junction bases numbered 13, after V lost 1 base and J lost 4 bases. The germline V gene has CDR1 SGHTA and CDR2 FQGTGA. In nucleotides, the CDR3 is TGTGCCAGCAGCTTAAATCCTACCAGCGGGGGATTCGCAGATACGCAGTATTTT. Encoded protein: CASSLNPTSGGFADTQYF.

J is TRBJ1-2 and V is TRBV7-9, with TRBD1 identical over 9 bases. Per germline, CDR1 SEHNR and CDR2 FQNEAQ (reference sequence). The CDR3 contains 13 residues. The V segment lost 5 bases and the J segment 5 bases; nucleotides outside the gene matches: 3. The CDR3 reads CASSDRGGYGYTF. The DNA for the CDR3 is TGTGCCAGCAGCGACAGGGGGGGTTATGGCTACACCTTC.

The CDR3 loop reads CASRGSSGGTGELFF. CDR3 in DNA: TGTGCCAGCCGGGGGTCCAGCGGAGGCACCGGGGAGCTGTTTTTT. The chain joins TRBV6-4 to TRBJ2-2, with D possibly matching TRBD2 (6 bases). The CDR3 has 15 residues. With 8 bases removed from V and 4 bases from J, the gap between germline ends came to 17 bases. The V gene's germline CDR1 is MRHNA and CDR2 SNTAGT.

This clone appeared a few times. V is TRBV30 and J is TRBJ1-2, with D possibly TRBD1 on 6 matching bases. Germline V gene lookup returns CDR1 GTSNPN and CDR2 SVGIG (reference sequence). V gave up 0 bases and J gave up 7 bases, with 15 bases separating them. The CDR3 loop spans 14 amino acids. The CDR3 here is CAWSVEQGRGGYTF. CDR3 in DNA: TGTGCCTGGAGTGTGGAGCAGGGGAGGGGTGGCTACACCTTC.

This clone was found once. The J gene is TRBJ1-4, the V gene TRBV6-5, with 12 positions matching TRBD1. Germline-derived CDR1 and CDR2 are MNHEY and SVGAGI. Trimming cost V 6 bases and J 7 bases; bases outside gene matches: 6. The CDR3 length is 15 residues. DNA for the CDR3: TGTGCCAGCAGCCGGGACAGGGGGCTGGCTGAAAAACTGTTTTTT. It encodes CASSRDRGLAEKLFF.

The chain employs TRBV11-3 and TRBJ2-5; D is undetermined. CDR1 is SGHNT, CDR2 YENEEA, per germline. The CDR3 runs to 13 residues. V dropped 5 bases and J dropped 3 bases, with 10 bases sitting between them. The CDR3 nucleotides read TGTGCCAGCAGCCCCCGCCGGGAAGAGACCCAGTACTTC. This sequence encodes CASSPRREETQYF.

The CDR3 sequence is CASRKLGAEGDTQYF. The CDR3 DNA reads as TGTGCCAGCAGGAAGCTAGGGGCCGAAGGAGATACGCAGTATTTT. V gene TRBV5-4 combines with J gene TRBJ2-3; the D gene is possibly TRBD1 (5 bases). CDR3 size: 15 residues. V was clipped by 5 bases and J by 5 bases, with 18 bases between them. Germline values: CDR1 SGHNT, CDR2 YYREEE (reference sequence).

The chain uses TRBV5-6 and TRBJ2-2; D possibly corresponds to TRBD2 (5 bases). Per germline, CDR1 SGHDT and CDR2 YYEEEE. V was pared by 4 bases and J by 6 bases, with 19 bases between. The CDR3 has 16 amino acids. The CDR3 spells CASSPPPGSTAGELFF. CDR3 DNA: TGTGCCAGCAGCCCTCCCCCGGGGTCTACTGCCGGGGAGCTGTTTTTT.

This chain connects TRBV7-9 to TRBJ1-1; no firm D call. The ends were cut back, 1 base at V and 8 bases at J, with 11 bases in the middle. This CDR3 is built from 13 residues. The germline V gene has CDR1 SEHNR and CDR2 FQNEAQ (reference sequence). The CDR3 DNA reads TGTGCCAGCAGCTTAGGGGAGGGTCGAGAAGCTTTCTTT. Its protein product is CASSLGEGREAFF.

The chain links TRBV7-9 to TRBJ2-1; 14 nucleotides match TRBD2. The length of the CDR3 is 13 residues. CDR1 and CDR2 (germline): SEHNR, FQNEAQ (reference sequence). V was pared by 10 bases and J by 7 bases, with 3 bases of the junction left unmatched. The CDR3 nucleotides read TGTGCCATCGGGACTAGCGGGGGTAATGAGCAGTTCTTC. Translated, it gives CAIGTSGGNEQFF.

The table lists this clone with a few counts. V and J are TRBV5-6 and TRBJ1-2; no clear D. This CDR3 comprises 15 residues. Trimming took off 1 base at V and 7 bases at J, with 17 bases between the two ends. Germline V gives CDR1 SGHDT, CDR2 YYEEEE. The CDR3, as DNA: TGTGCCAGCAGCTTGTTGGGTTGGCAGGAGGCTGGCTACACCTTC. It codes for CASSLLGWQEAGYTF. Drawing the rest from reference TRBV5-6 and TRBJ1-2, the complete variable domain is DAGVTQSPTHLIKTRGQQVTLRCSPKSGHDTVSWYQQALGQGPQFIFQYYEEEERQRGNFPDRFSGHQFPNYSSELNVNALLLGDSALYLCASSLLGWQEAGYTFGSGTRLTVV.

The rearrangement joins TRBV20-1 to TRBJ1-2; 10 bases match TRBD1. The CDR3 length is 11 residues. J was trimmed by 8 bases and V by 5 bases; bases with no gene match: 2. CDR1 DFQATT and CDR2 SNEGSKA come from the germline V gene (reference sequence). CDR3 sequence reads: CSAGTGEGYTF. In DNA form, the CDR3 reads TGCAGTGCTGGGACAGGGGAAGGCTACACCTTC.

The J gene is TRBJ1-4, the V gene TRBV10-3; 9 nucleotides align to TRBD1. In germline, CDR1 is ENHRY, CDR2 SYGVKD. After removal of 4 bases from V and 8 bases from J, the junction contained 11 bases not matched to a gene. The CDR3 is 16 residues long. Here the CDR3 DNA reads TGTGCCATCAGTGGGACCAAAGGACAGGGGCAAGAAAAACTGTTTTTT. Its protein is CAISGTKGQGQEKLFF.

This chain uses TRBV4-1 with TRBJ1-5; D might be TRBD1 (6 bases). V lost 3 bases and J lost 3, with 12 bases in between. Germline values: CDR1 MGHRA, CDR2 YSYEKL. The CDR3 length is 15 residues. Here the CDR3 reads CASSHKQGNNQPQHF. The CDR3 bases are TGCGCCAGCAGCCATAAACAGGGAAACAATCAGCCCCAGCATTTT.

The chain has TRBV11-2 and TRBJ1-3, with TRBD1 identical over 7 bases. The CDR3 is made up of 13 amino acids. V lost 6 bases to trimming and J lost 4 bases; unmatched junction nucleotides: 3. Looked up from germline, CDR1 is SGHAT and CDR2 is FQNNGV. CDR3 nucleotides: TGTGCCAGCAGTAAGGACAGGGGAAACACCATATATTTT. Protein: CASSKDRGNTIYF. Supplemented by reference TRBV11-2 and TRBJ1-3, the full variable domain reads EAGVAQSPRYKIIEKRQSVAFWCNPISGHATLYWYQQILGQGPKLLIQFQNNGVVDDSQLPKDRFSAERLKGVDSTLKIQPAKLEDSAVYLCASSKDRGNTIYFGEGSWLTVV.

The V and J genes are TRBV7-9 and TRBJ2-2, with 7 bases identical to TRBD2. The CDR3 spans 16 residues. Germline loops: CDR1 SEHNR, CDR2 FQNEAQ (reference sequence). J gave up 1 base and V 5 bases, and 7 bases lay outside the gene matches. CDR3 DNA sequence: TGTGCCAGCAGCATCGCCGGCGGGGGGAACACCGGGGAGCTGTTTTTT. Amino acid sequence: CASSIAGGGNTGELFF.

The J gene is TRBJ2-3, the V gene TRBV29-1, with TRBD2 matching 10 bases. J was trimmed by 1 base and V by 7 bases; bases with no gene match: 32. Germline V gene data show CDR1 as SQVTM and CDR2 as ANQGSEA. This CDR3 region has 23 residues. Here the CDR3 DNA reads TGCAGCGACTCTAGCGGGGGAGGCTCGGGGCTCACCTTTCGCCACCAACGCACAGATACGCAGTATTTT. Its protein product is CSDSSGGGSGLTFRHQRTDTQYF.